This paragraph covers one TCR beta chain sequence. Germline loops: CDR1 MNHEY, CDR2 SVGAGI. The CDR3 length is 14 residues. V lost 6 bases and J lost 4, with 13 bases in between. Sample treatment: around 19 received Ad26.COV2.S at low or high dose, single or two shots; about 5 received placebo; per-sample allocation not given. Day 63 after the first injection of vaccine or placebo was the sampling time. The data were obtained in a study of Ad26.COV2.S vaccination and SARS-CoV-2 variants. Clones were sequenced by immunoSEQ multiplex PCR, and TCRdb holds only the in-frame ones, with some missing. The top ten hold around 1.5% of the sample, which has roughly 680,000 clones, more than 80% seen once.

This material consisted of peripheral blood, taken in a trial of Ad26.COV2.S vaccine versus placebo. V is TRBV6-5 and J is TRBJ1-5; D is undetermined. The TCR sequence derives from a person between 18 and 59 years old who received the Ad26.COV2.S COVID-19 vaccine or a placebo. CDR3 in amino acids: CASRKTGNNQPQHF. In nucleotides, the CDR3 is TGTGCCAGCAGAAAAACCGGGAATAATCAGCCCCAGCATTTT.